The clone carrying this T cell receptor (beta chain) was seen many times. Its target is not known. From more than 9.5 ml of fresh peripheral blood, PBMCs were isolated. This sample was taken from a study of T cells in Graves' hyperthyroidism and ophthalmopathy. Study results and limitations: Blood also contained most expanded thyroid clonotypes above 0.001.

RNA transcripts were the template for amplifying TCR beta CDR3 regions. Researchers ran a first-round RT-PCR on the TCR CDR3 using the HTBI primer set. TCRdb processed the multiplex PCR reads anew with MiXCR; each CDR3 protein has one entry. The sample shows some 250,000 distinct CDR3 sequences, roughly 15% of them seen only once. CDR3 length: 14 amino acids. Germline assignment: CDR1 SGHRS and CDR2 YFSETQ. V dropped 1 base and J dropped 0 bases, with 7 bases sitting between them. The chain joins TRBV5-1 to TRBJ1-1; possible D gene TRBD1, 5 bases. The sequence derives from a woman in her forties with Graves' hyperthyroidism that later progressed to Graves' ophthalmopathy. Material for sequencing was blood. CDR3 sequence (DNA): TGCGCCAGCAGCTTGTCGACAGTGAACACTGAAGCTTTCTTT. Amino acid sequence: CASSLSTVNTEAFF. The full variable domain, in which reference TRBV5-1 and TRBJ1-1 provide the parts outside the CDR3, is KAGVTQTPRYLIKTRGQQVTLSCSPISGHRSVSWYQQTPGQGLQFLFEYFSETQRNKGNFPGRFSGRQFSNSRSEMNVSTLELGDSALYLCASSLSTVNTEAFFGQGTRLTVV.